These 3 T cell receptor beta chains originate from one sample sequenced in a study of identifying expanded T cells in peripheral blood. The repertoire was sequenced with immunoSEQ multiplex PCR; TCRdb's copy has only in-frame clones and lacks some. The sample carries approximately 100,000 clones, around 88% recorded once. Sequenced sample: blood. Every receptor here comes from a person aged 18 to 69 in good health.

This chain uses TRBV5-1 with TRBJ1-1; 12 positions match TRBD1. Germline CDR1 SGHRS, CDR2 YFSETQ. This CDR3 contains 14 residues. J was trimmed by 7 bases and V by 3 bases; bases with no gene match: 4. CDR3 sequence (DNA): TGCGCCAGCAGCTCAGGGACAGGGGGCGGTGAAGCTTTCTTT. Its translation: CASSSGTGGGEAFF.

This clone was seen only once. The V call is TRBV7-8, the J call TRBJ2-7; D is perhaps TRBD1 or TRBD2 (5 bases each). The CDR3 is made up of 14 amino acids. Per germline, CDR1 SGHVS and CDR2 FQNEAQ. V shed 3 bases and J shed 0 bases, with 9 bases lying between them. The CDR3 DNA reads TGTGCCAGCAGCTTGGCAGGGAGCTCCTACGAGCAGTACTTC. It yields the protein CASSLAGSSYEQYF.

This chain uses TRBV6-1 with TRBJ2-3, with TRBD2 identical over 8 bases. V lost 0 bases and J lost 2; bases outside the gene matches: 10. The CDR3 runs to 18 residues. In germline, CDR1 is MNHNS, CDR2 SASEGT. For the CDR3, the DNA is TGTGCCAGCAGTGAAGCAATCAGGCGGGGGGCTAACACAGATACGCAGTATTTT. Protein sequence: CASSEAIRRGANTDTQYF.